The 14 T cell receptor beta chains below all came from one sample that was sequenced in a study of cytomegalovirus exposure and HLA in healthy donors. The PCR made use of 60 Vbeta and 13 Jbeta primers. Here immunoSEQ multiplex PCR was the method, and the copy in TCRdb shows in-frame clones only, minus some. The sample includes some 89,000 clones, roughly 76% of them seen just once. The sequenced sample consisted of PBMCs. The receptors shown here come from a woman younger than 45 in good health and CMV-seronegative.

This chain links TRBV28 with TRBJ1-3, with 8 positions matching TRBD1. This CDR3 has 15 residues. The J segment lost 0 bases and the V segment lost 6 bases, leaving 4 bases of the junction unmatched. Germline V gene lookup returns CDR1 MDHEN and CDR2 SYDVKM. DNA of the CDR3: TGTGCCAGCAGAATCGACAGGGGCTCTGGAAACACCATATATTTT. This codes for CASRIDRGSGNTIYF.

The chain employs TRBV5-1 and TRBJ2-7, with TRBD2 matching over 7 bases. The CDR3 is made up of 14 amino acids. CDR1 is SGHRS and CDR2 is YFSETQ in the germline V gene. J was trimmed by 1 base and V by 5 bases; bases with no gene match: 6. The CDR3, as DNA: TGCGCCAGCAGTAGCGGGTCCATATCCTACGAGCAGTACTTC. This gives the protein CASSSGSISYEQYF. The variable domain in full, completed from reference TRBV5-1 and TRBJ2-7, reads KAGVTQTPRYLIKTRGQQVTLSCSPISGHRSVSWYQQTPGQGLQFLFEYFSETQRNKGNFPGRFSGRQFSNSRSEMNVSTLELGDSALYLCASSSGSISYEQYFGPGTRLTVT.

V is TRBV5-1 and J is TRBJ1-2; a weak D match, TRBD1 (6 bases). This CDR3 contains 15 residues. Germline lookup yields CDR1 SGHRS and CDR2 YFSETQ. V lost 4 bases and J lost 4, with 17 bases in between. CDR3 residues: CASSPTPGGPYGYTF. The CDR3 nucleotides are TGCGCCAGCAGCCCGACCCCCGGGGGGCCCTATGGCTACACCTTC.

The rearrangement joins TRBV19 to TRBJ2-2; perhaps TRBD1 as D (5 bases). Trimming removed 3 bases at V and 6 bases at J, with 8 bases between. Germline V lookup: CDR1 LNHDA, CDR2 SQIVND (reference sequence). The CDR3 contains 13 residues. CDR3 coding DNA: TGTGCCAGTAGTATCCCAGGGCCCGGGGAGCTGTTTTTT. Amino acid sequence: CASSIPGPGELFF.

The chain's CDR3 is CASSAGLAGGNNNEQFF. The CDR3 DNA reads TGCGCCAGCAGCGCTGGACTAGCGGGAGGTAATAACAATGAGCAGTTCTTC. The chain couples TRBV5-1 to TRBJ2-1; TRBD2 matches 14 bases. Losses at the gene ends were 4 bases for V and 5 bases for J; bases not matched to a gene: 8. CDR1 is SGHRS and CDR2 is YFSETQ in the germline V gene. CDR3 length equals 17 residues.

This clone was recorded a few times. This chain joins TRBV5-6 and TRBJ2-3; TRBD2 matches at 9 bases. V shed 4 bases and J 5 bases; nucleotides not matched to a gene: 5. This CDR3 region has 14 residues. Germline CDR1 SGHDT, CDR2 YYEEEE. The CDR3, as DNA: TGTGCCAGCAGCGGGGCGGGAGGGGTAGATACGCAGTATTTT. This encodes CASSGAGGVDTQYF.

The chain is built from TRBV27 and TRBJ2-5; 12 nucleotides line up with TRBD2. Matching the DNA end better, TRBJ2-7 makes the J call doubtful. CDR1 is MNHEY and CDR2 is SMNVEV in the germline V gene (reference sequence). CDR3 length equals 16 residues. The CDR3 region is CASSITSGRTIYEQYF. The CDR3, as DNA: TGTGCCAGCAGTATAACTAGCGGGAGGACAATATACGAGCAGTACTTC.

The gene calls are TRBV28 and TRBJ1-2; 8 bases map to TRBD1. Looked up from germline, CDR1 is MDHEN and CDR2 is SYDVKM. The CDR3 has 13 amino acids. The ends lost 6 bases at V and 4 bases at J; junction bases unmatched: 4. This CDR3 is CASRLTGAYGYTF. The CDR3 nucleotides read TGTGCCAGCAGACTGACAGGGGCCTATGGCTACACCTTC.

The V and J genes are TRBV7-9 and TRBJ2-3; the match to TRBD2 covers 10 bases. V lost 4 bases and J lost 1; bases outside the gene matches: 5. In germline, CDR1 is SEHNR, CDR2 FQNEAQ (reference sequence). The CDR3 is made up of 16 amino acids. CDR3 loop: CASSSETSGGTDTQYF. The CDR3 DNA reads TGTGCCAGCAGCTCGGAAACTAGCGGGGGCACAGATACGCAGTATTTT.

CDR3 protein: CASSLQGLNEQFF. CDR3 coding DNA: TGTGCCAGCAGTTTACAGGGTTTGAATGAGCAGTTCTTC. The rearrangement joins TRBV27 to TRBJ2-1; D perhaps matches TRBD1 (5 bases). Germline-derived CDR1 and CDR2 are MNHEY and SMNVEV (reference sequence). The CDR3 is made up of 13 amino acids. V was trimmed by 2 bases and J by 7 bases, leaving 9 bases between them.

This chain connects TRBV2 to TRBJ2-5; D gene uncertain. The closer fit of TRBJ2-7 to the DNA end suggests the J call may be wrong. Germline CDR1 and CDR2: SNHLY and FYNNEI. The CDR3 covers 11 residues. CDR3 amino acids: CAISILYEQYF. The DNA for the CDR3 is TGTGCCATCAGCATCCTCTACGAGCAGTACTTC.

In this sample, this clone turned up once. The V and J genes are TRBV14 and TRBJ2-7; 14 bases line up with TRBD2. J gave up 4 bases and V 4 bases, and 6 bases lay outside the gene matches. This CDR3 contains 16 residues. In germline, CDR1 is SGHDN, CDR2 FVKESK. This chain's CDR3 is CASSLSGLAGDYEQYF. The CDR3 DNA follows: TGTGCCAGCAGCCTATCGGGACTAGCGGGAGATTACGAGCAGTACTTC.

This clone was seen more than once but under ten times. The CDR3 region is CSAREVGYEQYF. CDR3 in DNA: TGCAGCGCCCGGGAGGTGGGATACGAGCAGTACTTC. The chain has TRBV29-1 and TRBJ2-7, with 7 bases matching TRBD2. This CDR3 is 12 amino acids long. Germline CDR1 is SQVTM and CDR2 is ANQGSEA. J gave up 4 bases and V 7 bases, and 7 bases lay outside the gene matches.

This clone was counted only a few times. The chain employs TRBV7-2 and TRBJ2-1, with 11 bases fitting TRBD1. V lost 0 bases, J lost 7 bases, and 5 bases stayed unmatched. CDR1 is SGHTA, CDR2 FQGNSA, per germline. CDR3 length equals 16 residues. In DNA, the CDR3 is TGTGCCAGCAGCTTAGCGCTCGGGACAGGGGGGAATGAGCAGTTCTTC. This sequence encodes CASSLALGTGGNEQFF.